This is a list of T cell receptor beta chains from one sample in a study of OX40 agonist ivuxolimab in advanced cancers. The method was immunoSEQ multiplex PCR; TCRdb's version includes in-frame clones alone and lacks a portion of them. This table holds fewer than 20,000 clones, about three quarters found once. This sample comprised CD4+ or CD8+ T cells sorted from blood, obtained in a trial of the OX40 agonist ivuxolimab. All receptors derive from an adult with an advanced solid tumor such as melanoma, head and neck, liver or kidney cancer. Both conserved end residues are part of each CDR3. A D gene is named only where the DNA matches it firmly. A row's size may be missing; if present it is once, few, many or a size class.

v_call: TRBV7-2
d_call: TRBD2
j_call: TRBJ2-4
clone_size: few
cdr3_aa: CASSPTGTSGDIQYF
cdr3_nt: TGTGCCAGCAGCCCAACCGGGACTAGCGGAGACATTCAGTACTTC

v_call: TRBV7-8
d_call: .
j_call: TRBJ1-5
clone_size: .
cdr3_aa: CASSLYQTTGYQPQHF
cdr3_nt: TGTGCCAGCAGCTTATATCAAACGACTGGCTATCAGCCCCAGCATTTT

v_call: TRBV7-9
d_call: TRBD1
j_call: TRBJ2-6
clone_size: .
cdr3_aa: CASSTRTGHASGANVLTF
cdr3_nt: TGTGCCAGCAGCACCCGGACAGGGCATGCCTCTGGGGCCAACGTCCTGACTTTC

v_call: TRBV4-3
d_call: .
j_call: TRBJ1-4
clone_size: .
cdr3_aa: CASSQEGPTEKLFF
cdr3_nt: TGCGCCAGCAGCCAAGAAGGGCCCACTGAAAAACTGTTTTTT

v_call: TRBV7-8
d_call: .
j_call: TRBJ2-7
clone_size: .
cdr3_aa: CASSQGVQTGYEQYF
cdr3_nt: TGTGCCAGCAGCCAAGGGGTCCAAACGGGCTACGAGCAGTACTTC

v_call: TRBV27
d_call: .
j_call: TRBJ1-6
clone_size: .
cdr3_aa: CASSFAARSPLHF
cdr3_nt: TGTGCCAGCAGTTTCGCCGCAAGGTCACCCCTCCACTTT

v_call: TRBV4-1
d_call: TRBD1
j_call: TRBJ2-1
clone_size: .
cdr3_aa: CASSPTGAINEQFF
cdr3_nt: TGCGCCAGCAGCCCTACAGGGGCGATTAATGAGCAGTTCTTC

v_call: TRBV9
d_call: .
j_call: TRBJ2-2
clone_size: .
cdr3_aa: CASSVDRFEELFF
cdr3_nt: TGTGCCAGCAGCGTAGACAGGTTCGAGGAGCTGTTTTTT

v_call: TRBV11-2
d_call: TRBD2
j_call: TRBJ2-1
clone_size: .
cdr3_aa: CASSSTGGRFF
cdr3_nt: TGTGCCAGCAGCTCAACGGGGGGGCGGTTCTTC

v_call: TRBV19
d_call: .
j_call: TRBJ2-7
clone_size: .
cdr3_aa: CASSIGLNLDEQYF
cdr3_nt: TGTGCCAGTAGTATAGGTCTCAACTTGGATGAGCAGTACTTC